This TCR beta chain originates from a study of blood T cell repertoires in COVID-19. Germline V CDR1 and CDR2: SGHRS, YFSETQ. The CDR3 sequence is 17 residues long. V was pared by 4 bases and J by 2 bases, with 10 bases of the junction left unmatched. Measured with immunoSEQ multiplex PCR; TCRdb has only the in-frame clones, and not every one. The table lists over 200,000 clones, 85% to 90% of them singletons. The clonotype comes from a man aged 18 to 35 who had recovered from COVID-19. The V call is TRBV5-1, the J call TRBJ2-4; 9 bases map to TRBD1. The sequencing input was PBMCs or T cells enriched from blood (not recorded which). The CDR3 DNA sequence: TGCGCCAGCAGCACCACAGGGGGCCTCGCGCCCAAAAACATTCAGTACTTC. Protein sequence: CASSTTGGLAPKNIQYF.